This passage covers 14 T cell receptor beta chains from one sample sequenced in a study of blood T cell repertoires in COVID-19. Assay used: immunoSEQ multiplex PCR; TCRdb lists only in-frame clones, some missing. Of roughly 150,000 clones listed, around 90% are singletons. Material for sequencing was PBMCs or T cells enriched from blood (not recorded which). These receptors were collected from a woman aged 35 to 49 who had been exposed to COVID-19.

The chain is built from TRBV6-5 and TRBJ1-5; 7 bases line up with TRBD1. Unmatched junction bases numbered 6, after V lost 6 bases and J lost 7 bases. The germline CDR1 and CDR2 sequences are MNHEY and SVGAGI. The CDR3 runs 13 residues. CDR3 in amino acids: CASRTGERQPQHF. In DNA, the CDR3 is TGTGCCAGCAGAACAGGGGAGAGGCAGCCCCAGCATTTT.

The chain employs TRBV25-1 and TRBJ1-1, with TRBD1 identical over 9 bases. Germline values: CDR1 MGHDK, CDR2 SYGVNS. V lost 6 bases and J lost 1; bases outside the gene matches: 6. CDR3 length: 15 residues. The CDR3 DNA reads as TGTGCCAGCAGGGGGACAGGGTTGGAGAACACTGAAGCTTTCTTT. Translated: CASRGTGLENTEAFF.

This clone was seen a few times. The chain has TRBV7-3 and TRBJ2-3; a possible D gene is TRBD1 (6 bases). This CDR3 is built from 13 residues. Germline V gene sequence: CDR1 SGHTA, CDR2 FQGTGA. V dropped 5 bases and J dropped 4 bases, with 10 bases sitting between them. The CDR3 nucleotides read TGTGCCAGCAGCGCCCACAGGGCAGATACGCAGTATTTT. It codes for CASSAHRADTQYF.

The V and J genes are TRBV10-3 and TRBJ2-5, with TRBD2 as a possible D gene (5 bases). The CDR3 has 13 amino acids. V was shortened by 3 bases and J by 0 bases, with 5 bases between the two germline ends. Germline CDR1 and CDR2: ENHRY and SYGVKD. In DNA form, the CDR3 reads TGTGCCATCAGTGACGGGGACCAAGAGACCCAGTACTTC. Protein: CAISDGDQETQYF.

V gene TRBV7-9 combines with J gene TRBJ2-3; 9 bases match TRBD1. V lost 5 bases and J lost 0; bases outside the gene matches: 3. Per germline, CDR1 SEHNR and CDR2 FQNEAQ (reference sequence). The CDR3 is 15 amino acids. The CDR3 bases are TGTGCCAGCAGCCGGACAGGGGCTAGCACAGATACGCAGTATTTT. This encodes CASSRTGASTDTQYF.

The V gene is TRBV5-1, the J gene TRBJ2-1, with D hard to call. CDR3 length: 14 residues. Germline CDR1 is SGHRS and CDR2 is YFSETQ. V was trimmed by 2 bases and J by 8 bases, leaving 14 bases between them. CDR3 nucleotide sequence: TGCGCCAGCAGCTTAATCGCACCGCCGGATGAGCAGTTCTTC. Translating gives CASSLIAPPDEQFF.

The J gene is TRBJ1-1, the V gene TRBV7-2; 7 bases are a match to TRBD1. V trimming: 5 bases; J trimming: 1 base; junction bases outside the gene matches: 19. CDR3 length equals 19 residues. Germline assignment: CDR1 SGHTA and CDR2 FQGNSA. CDR3 region: CASSPPPYQGGRKNTEAFF. CDR3 coding DNA: TGTGCCAGCAGCCCCCCCCCGTATCAGGGGGGCAGGAAGAACACTGAAGCTTTCTTT. The full variable domain, its missing parts supplied by reference TRBV7-2 and TRBJ1-1, is GAGVSQSPSNKVTEKGKDVELRCDPISGHTALYWYRQSLGQGLEFLIYFQGNSAPDKSGLPSDRFSAERTGGSVSTLTIQRTQQEDSAVYLCASSPPPYQGGRKNTEAFFGQGTRLTVV.

The chain joins TRBV9 to TRBJ1-6; the D gene is possibly TRBD1 (5 bases). The V end lost 3 bases, the J end lost 8 bases, and 18 bases lay between the germline ends. The CDR3 is 16 residues long. Germline CDR1 reads SGDLS; CDR2 reads YYNGEE. As DNA, the CDR3 is TGTGCCAGCAGCGCGGACACGGCTAGGAGGGATTCACCCCTCCACTTT. Amino acids: CASSADTARRDSPLHF. The full variable domain, its missing parts supplied by reference TRBV9 and TRBJ1-6, is DSGVTQTPKHLITATGQRVTLRCSPRSGDLSVYWYQQSLDQGLQFLIQYYNGEERAKGNILERFSAQQFPDLHSELNLSSLELGDSALYFCASSADTARRDSPLHFGNGTRLTVT.

This rearrangement joins TRBV29-1 to TRBJ2-1, with 10 bases aligning to TRBD2. The ends lost 4 bases at V and 3 bases at J; junction bases unmatched: 12. The CDR3 totals 17 residues. Germline loops: CDR1 SQVTM, CDR2 ANQGSEA. Here the CDR3 DNA reads TGCAGCGTTGTGGGTAGCGGGGGGCCAGCCTTCTACAATGAGCAGTTCTTC. It encodes CSVVGSGGPAFYNEQFF.

The chain recombines TRBV9 with TRBJ2-3, with TRBD1 matching over 9 bases. Germline CDR1 and CDR2: SGDLS and YYNGEE. After removal of 3 bases from V and 0 bases from J, the junction contained 2 bases not matched to a gene. The CDR3 covers 15 residues. The DNA of the CDR3 is TGTGCCAGCAGCGACGGGACAGGGAGCACAGATACGCAGTATTTT. It is translated as CASSDGTGSTDTQYF.

The genes are TRBV27 and TRBJ1-1, with 9 bases lining up with TRBD1. Germline V lookup: CDR1 MNHEY, CDR2 SMNVEV (reference sequence). The ends lost 6 bases at V and 4 bases at J; junction bases unmatched: 6. The CDR3 is 14 residues long. DNA for the CDR3: TGTGCCAGCAGCCTACAGGGGGCGTTCACTGAAGCTTTCTTT. This codes for CASSLQGAFTEAFF.

The V call is TRBV5-6, the J call TRBJ2-5; the match to TRBD2 covers 13 bases. The CDR3 is 16 residues long. J was trimmed by 6 bases and V by 4 bases; bases with no gene match: 9. Germline assignment: CDR1 SGHDT and CDR2 YYEEEE. The CDR3 reads CASSESGLAGVKTQYF. The CDR3 coding sequence is TGTGCCAGCAGCGAATCCGGACTAGCGGGAGTAAAGACCCAGTACTTC. Variable domain in full (rest from reference TRBV5-6 and TRBJ2-5): DAGVTQSPTHLIKTRGQQVTLRCSPKSGHDTVSWYQQALGQGPQFIFQYYEEEERQRGNFPDRFSGHQFPNYSSELNVNALLLGDSALYLCASSESGLAGVKTQYFGPGTRLLVL.

This sequence joins TRBV7-8 and TRBJ2-5; maybe TRBD1 (6 bases). V shed 5 bases and J shed 5 bases, with 12 bases lying between them. CDR3 length: 13 amino acids. The V gene's germline CDR1 is SGHVS and CDR2 FQNEAQ. CDR3 nucleotides: TGTGCCAGCAGCGTACAGGGTTGGGAGACCCAGTACTTC. Protein product: CASSVQGWETQYF.

V and J are TRBV5-8 and TRBJ2-1, with 13 positions matching TRBD2. The CDR3 loop spans 17 amino acids. J was trimmed by 10 bases and V by 0 bases; bases with no gene match: 10. Germline V gene sequence: CDR1 SGHTS, CDR2 YDEGEE. The CDR3 DNA reads as TGTGCCAGCAGCTTGGTAATGCGGACTAGCGGGAGCGTAGAGCAGTTCTTC. Translating gives CASSLVMRTSGSVEQFF.